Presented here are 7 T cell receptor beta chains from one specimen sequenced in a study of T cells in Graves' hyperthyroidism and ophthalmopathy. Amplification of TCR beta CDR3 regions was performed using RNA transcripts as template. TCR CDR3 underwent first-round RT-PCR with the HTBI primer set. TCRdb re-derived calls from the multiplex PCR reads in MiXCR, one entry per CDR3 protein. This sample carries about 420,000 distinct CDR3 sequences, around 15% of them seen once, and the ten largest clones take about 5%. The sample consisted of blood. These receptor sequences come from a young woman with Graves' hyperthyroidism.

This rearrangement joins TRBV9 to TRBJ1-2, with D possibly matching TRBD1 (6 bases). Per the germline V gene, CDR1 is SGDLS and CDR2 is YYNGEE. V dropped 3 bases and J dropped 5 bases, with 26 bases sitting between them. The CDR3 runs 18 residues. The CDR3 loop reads CASSATPGVSQGDYGYTF. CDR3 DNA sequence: TGTGCCAGCAGCGCAACTCCGGGGGTCTCACAGGGCGATTATGGCTACACCTTC.

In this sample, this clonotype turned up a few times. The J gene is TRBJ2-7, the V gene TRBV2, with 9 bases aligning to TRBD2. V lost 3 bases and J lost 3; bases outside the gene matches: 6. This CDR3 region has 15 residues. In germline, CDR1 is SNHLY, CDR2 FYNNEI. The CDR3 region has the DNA TGTGCCAGCAGTGATACCGGCGGGAGGGTCTACGAGCAGTACTTC. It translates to CASSDTGGRVYEQYF.

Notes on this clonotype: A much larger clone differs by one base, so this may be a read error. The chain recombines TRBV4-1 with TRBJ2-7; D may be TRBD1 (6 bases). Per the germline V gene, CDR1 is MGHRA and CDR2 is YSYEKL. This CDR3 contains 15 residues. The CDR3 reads CASSQENRAAYGQYF. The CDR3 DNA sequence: TGCGCCAGCAGCCAAGAGAACAGGGCGGCCTACGGGCAGTACTTC.

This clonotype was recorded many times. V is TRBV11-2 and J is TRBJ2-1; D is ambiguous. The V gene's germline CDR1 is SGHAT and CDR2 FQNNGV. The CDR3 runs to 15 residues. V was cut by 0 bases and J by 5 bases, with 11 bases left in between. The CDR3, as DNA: TGTGCCAGCAGCTTAGATCATGGTTCCCACAATGAGCAGTTCTTC. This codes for CASSLDHGSHNEQFF.

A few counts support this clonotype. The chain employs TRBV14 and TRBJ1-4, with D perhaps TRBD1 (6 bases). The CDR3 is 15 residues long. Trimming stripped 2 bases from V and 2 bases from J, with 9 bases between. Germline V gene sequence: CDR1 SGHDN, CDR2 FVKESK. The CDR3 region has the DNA TGTGCCAGCAGCCAACAGGGGCTCACTAATGAAAAACTGTTTTTT. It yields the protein CASSQQGLTNEKLFF.

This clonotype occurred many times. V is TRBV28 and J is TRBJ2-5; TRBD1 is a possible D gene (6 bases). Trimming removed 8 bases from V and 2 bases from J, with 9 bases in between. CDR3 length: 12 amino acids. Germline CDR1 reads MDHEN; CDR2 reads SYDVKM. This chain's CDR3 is CASSTGQETQYF. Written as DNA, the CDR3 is TGTGCCAGCTCCACAGGGCAAGAGACCCAGTACTTC.

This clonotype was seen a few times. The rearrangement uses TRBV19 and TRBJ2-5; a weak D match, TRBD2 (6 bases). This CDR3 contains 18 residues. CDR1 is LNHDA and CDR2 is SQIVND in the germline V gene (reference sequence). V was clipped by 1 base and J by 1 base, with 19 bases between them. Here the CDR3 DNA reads TGTGCCAGTAGTATAGCCCTTCTAGCGCACACATTCCAAGAGACCCAGTACTTC. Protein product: CASSIALLAHTFQETQYF. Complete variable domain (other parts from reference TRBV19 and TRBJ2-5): DGGITQSPKYLFRKEGQNVTLSCEQNLNHDAMYWYRQDPGQGLRLIYYSQIVNDFQKGDIAEGYSVSREKKESFPLTVTSAQKNPTAFYLCASSIALLAHTFQETQYFGPGTRLLVL.